This T cell receptor (beta chain) was captured by sequencing in a study of Graves' ophthalmopathy and Graves' hyperthyroidism. Beta-chain TCR CDR3 regions were amplified from RNA transcripts. Second-round multiplex PCR followed a first-round RT-PCR using HTBI primers. MiXCR was run by TCRdb on the multiplex PCR reads, yielding one entry per CDR3 protein. This sample carries about 58,000 distinct CDR3 sequences, less than 55% of them seen once, and the ten largest clones take roughly 5%. This CDR3 contains 12 residues. Deletions cut 3 bases from V and 10 bases from J, with 15 bases between. Germline V CDR1 and CDR2: DFQATT, SNEGSKA (reference sequence).

This TCR came from an adult woman with Graves' ophthalmopathy. Sequencing was carried out using peripheral blood. The chain recombines TRBV20-1 with TRBJ1-1; a weak D match, TRBD1 (5 bases). The CDR3 spells CSASPAGPGAFF. CDR3 DNA: TGCAGTGCTAGTCCCGCGGGACCAGGAGCTTTCTTT.